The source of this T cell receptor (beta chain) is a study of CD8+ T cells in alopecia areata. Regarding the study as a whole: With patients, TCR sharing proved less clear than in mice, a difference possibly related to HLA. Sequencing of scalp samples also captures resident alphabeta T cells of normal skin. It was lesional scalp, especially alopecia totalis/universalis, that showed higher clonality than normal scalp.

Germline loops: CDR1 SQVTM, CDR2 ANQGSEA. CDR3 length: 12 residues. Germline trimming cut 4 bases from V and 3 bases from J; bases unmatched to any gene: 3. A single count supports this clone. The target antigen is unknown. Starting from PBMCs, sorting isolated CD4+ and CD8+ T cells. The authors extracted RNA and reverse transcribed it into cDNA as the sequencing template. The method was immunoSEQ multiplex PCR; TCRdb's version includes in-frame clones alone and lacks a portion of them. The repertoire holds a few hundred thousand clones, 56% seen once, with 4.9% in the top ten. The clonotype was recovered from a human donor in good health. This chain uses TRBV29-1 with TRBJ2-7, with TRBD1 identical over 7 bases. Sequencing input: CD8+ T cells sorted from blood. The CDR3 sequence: CSVGRGSYEQYF. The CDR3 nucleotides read TGCAGCGTTGGCAGGGGGAGCTACGAGCAGTACTTC.